These T cell receptor beta chains were read from a single sample in a study of early T cells in non-severe SARS-CoV-2 infection. TCRdb recomputed calls from the 5' RACE reads with MiXCR, one row per CDR3 protein. This sample yields tens of thousands of distinct CDR3 sequences, of which less than 9.5% are seen a single time; under 5.5% belongs to the top ten. Sequencing was performed on whole blood. The origin of the receptors is an adult who was a healthcare worker with PCR-confirmed SARS-CoV-2 infection or an uninfected control (not recorded which). Each CDR3 is given with its conserved first and last residue. A D gene is named only where the DNA matches it firmly. Not every row has a clone size; where given, it reads once, few, many or a size class.

TRBV25-1	NA	TRBJ1-2	many	TGTGCCAGCAGTCCCAGCCGTAACTATGGCTACACCTTC	CASSPSRNYGYTF
TRBV14	NA	TRBJ2-1	many	TGTGCCAGCAGCCCGGGGGACAGTGAGCAGTTCTTC	CASSPGDSEQFF
TRBV7-2	NA	TRBJ2-5	many	TGTGCCAGCAGCATCTCGGCCAGACAGACCCAGTACTTC	CASSISARQTQYF
TRBV30	NA	TRBJ1-5	many	TGTGCCTGGAGCGGTTTGGGCAATCAGCCCCAGCATTTT	CAWSGLGNQPQHF
TRBV10-3	NA	TRBJ1-2	many	TGTGCCATCAGTACCGCGACAGAAGATTATGGCTACACCTTC	CAISTATEDYGYTF
TRBV6-1	NA	TRBJ1-5	few	TGTGCCAGCAGTGAAGCGCAGTTGGCAGGGAGCAAGCCCCAGCATTTT	CASSEAQLAGSKPQHF
TRBV25-1	NA	TRBJ1-2	NA	TGTGCCAGCACCGGGGGGACCCTTGGCTACACCTTC	CASTGGTLGYTF
TRBV11-3	NA	TRBJ2-2	many	TGTGCCAGCAGCGAGACAGGGAACACCGGGGAGCTGTTTTTT	CASSETGNTGELFF
TRBV19	TRBD1	TRBJ1-5	many	TGTGCCAGTAGTATAAAAGGGACAGGGGGCAGTCAGCCCCAGCATTTT	CASSIKGTGGSQPQHF
TRBV7-9	TRBD2	TRBJ2-1	NA	TGTGCCAGCAGCCCGTGGACTAGCGGGAGGTACAATGAGCAGTTCTTC	CASSPWTSGRYNEQFF
TRBV11-2	NA	TRBJ2-7	NA	TGTGCCAGCAGTCCAATACGAACCGGCGAGCAGTACTTC	CASSPIRTGEQYF
TRBV20-1	NA	TRBJ1-4	many	TGCAGTGCTAGAGATTCACGGATGGGTGAAAAACTGTTTTTT	CSARDSRMGEKLFF
TRBV30	NA	TRBJ2-7	many	TGTGCCTGGAGTGCAGGGGTCTACGAGCAGTACTTC	CAWSAGVYEQYF
TRBV5-1	TRBD1	TRBJ1-2	many	TGCGCCAGCAGCCAGGGACAGGGAGGGGACTATGGCTACACCTTC	CASSQGQGGDYGYTF
TRBV19	NA	TRBJ2-7	NA	TGTGCCAGTAGTTTCGGGACACAAGTCTACGAGCAGTACTTC	CASSFGTQVYEQYF
TRBV19	NA	TRBJ2-7	many	TGTGCCAGTAGTATCAGCATCAGCTCCTACGAGCAGTACTTC	CASSISISSYEQYF
TRBV6-5	NA	TRBJ2-1	many	TGTGCCAGCAGTTATACGCAGTCCGGTGAGCAGTTCTTC	CASSYTQSGEQFF
TRBV9	TRBD2	TRBJ2-3	medium-sized	TGTGCCAGCAGCGCCGAAGGGGAGGAACTAGCGCGGACAAATACGCAGTATTTT	CASSAEGEELARTNTQYF
TRBV6-1	TRBD1	TRBJ2-5	many	TGTGCCAGCAGTGACGCTTCCGGGACAGGGGGGCAGGAGACCCAGTACTTC	CASSDASGTGGQETQYF
TRBV4-1	NA	TRBJ1-1	NA	TGCGCCAGCAGCCAAGAGGGCCATCGCGGTGTGAACACTGAAGCTTTCTTT	CASSQEGHRGVNTEAFF
TRBV24-1	NA	TRBJ2-3	many	TGTGCCACCAGCCCTGGCAGTTTCACAGATACGCAGTATTTT	CATSPGSFTDTQYF
TRBV5-1	NA	TRBJ2-3	many	TGCGCCAGCAGCTTGGCGGGGGTTGACACAGATACGCAGTATTTT	CASSLAGVDTDTQYF
TRBV10-2	NA	TRBJ2-2	NA	TGCGCCAGCAGTGAGTCGTCCAACACCGGGGAGCTGTTTTTT	CASSESSNTGELFF
TRBV7-6	NA	TRBJ2-1	many	TGTGCCAGCAGCTTCGGCACCTCTGAGCAGTTCTTC	CASSFGTSEQFF
TRBV27	TRBD2	TRBJ2-7	many	TGTGCCAGCAGCCGCGGACTAGCATACGAGCAGTACTTC	CASSRGLAYEQYF
TRBV7-9	NA	TRBJ2-1	NA	TGTGCCAACAGCTTGAGGAGCTCCTACAATGAGCAGTTCTTC	CANSLRSSYNEQFF
TRBV25-1	NA	TRBJ2-7	NA	TGTGCCAGCGGAGTCTACGAGCAGTACTTC	CASGVYEQYF
TRBV12-5	NA	TRBJ2-6	many	TGTGCTAGTGGTTCCTCTGGGGCCAACGTCCTGACTTTC	CASGSSGANVLTF
TRBV20-1	TRBD2	TRBJ2-3	many	TGCAGTGCTAGACTGTACGGGGGGGCCGTGTTTACAGATACGCAGTATTTT	CSARLYGGAVFTDTQYF
TRBV2	NA	TRBJ2-1	NA	TGTGCCAGCACCAGTCAAATCTCCTACAATGAGCAGTTCTTC	CASTSQISYNEQFF
TRBV5-1	NA	TRBJ2-4	NA	TGCGCCAGCACTCAAATGGATCCCAAAAACATTCAGTACTTC	CASTQMDPKNIQYF
TRBV6-1	NA	TRBJ1-6	many	TGTGCCAGCAGTGAAAGGGCAGGGGCAAATTCACCCCTCCACTTT	CASSERAGANSPLHF
TRBV18	TRBD2	TRBJ2-5	NA	TGTGCCAGCTCGGGGACTAGCGGAGCCCAAGAGACCCAGTACTTC	CASSGTSGAQETQYF
TRBV3-1	TRBD1	TRBJ1-2	few	TGTGCCAGCAGCCAAGGGGACAGTCGGAGTGGCTACACCTTC	CASSQGDSRSGYTF
TRBV5-5	TRBD1	TRBJ2-2	many	TGTGCCAGCAGCTCGGACAGGTTGAACACCGGGGAGCTGTTTTTT	CASSSDRLNTGELFF
TRBV20-1	TRBD2	TRBJ2-1	many	TGCAGTGCTAGAGACCCTCGACTAGCCGCCTCCTACAATGAGCAGTTCTTC	CSARDPRLAASYNEQFF
TRBV5-4	TRBD1	TRBJ2-3	many	TGTGCCAGCAGTCTTCGGACAGGGGAGACAGATACGCAGTATTTT	CASSLRTGETDTQYF
TRBV20-1	TRBD1	TRBJ1-4	few	TGCAGTGCTTTTTCGGGACAGGGGAATGAAAAACTGTTTTTT	CSAFSGQGNEKLFF
TRBV3-1	NA	TRBJ2-1	many	TGTGCCAGCAGCCACAGTACCGGGAACAATGAGCAGTTCTTC	CASSHSTGNNEQFF
TRBV10-3	NA	TRBJ1-6	many	TGTGCCATCAGTGAGTCGGGGCAGGGGAGGATGCGGCCCCTCCACTTT	CAISESGQGRMRPLHF
TRBV14	NA	TRBJ1-3	NA	TGTGCCAGCAGCCTTGCGGCCTCTGGAAACACCATATATTTT	CASSLAASGNTIYF
TRBV6-5	NA	TRBJ2-3	NA	TGTGCCAGCAGTCAGAACTCAGATACGCAGTATTTT	CASSQNSDTQYF
TRBV7-8	NA	TRBJ2-1	many	TGTGCCAGCAGCTTCGTCCGGGACCCCAGGCATGAGCAGTTCTTC	CASSFVRDPRHEQFF
TRBV2	NA	TRBJ2-2	many	TGTGCCAGTTTCGGCACCGGGGAGCTGTTTTTT	CASFGTGELFF
TRBV11-2	NA	TRBJ2-6	many	TGTGCCAGCAGCTTAGGACCCGCCGGGGCCAACGTCCTGACTTTC	CASSLGPAGANVLTF
TRBV2	NA	TRBJ2-3	few	TGTGCCAGCACCCGTGGCCTAAAGGGGGATACGCAGTATTTT	CASTRGLKGDTQYF
TRBV9	NA	TRBJ2-1	NA	TGTGCCAGCAGCCCCCAGACAGCCTACAATGAGCAGTTCTTC	CASSPQTAYNEQFF
TRBV10-2	NA	TRBJ2-5	many	TGCGCCAGCAGTGAAAACCTGGACAGCTGGGGGACCCAGTACTTC	CASSENLDSWGTQYF